This T cell receptor (beta chain) was documented in a study of blood T cell repertoires in COVID-19. Study summary: Whether acute or convalescent, the COVID-19 samples came from the United States, Italy and Spain. Nucleic acid was either cDNA or gDNA, and it came from T cells, B-cell-depleted T cells, or PBMCs.

This clone was detected ten times or more. Source study methods: Amplification of reference gene primers was used by the study to estimate nucleated cell counts. Clones were sequenced by immunoSEQ multiplex PCR, and TCRdb holds only the in-frame ones, with some missing. That table furnishes V, J and clone size, whereas the DNA furnished D and trimming. This sample has approximately 210,000 clones, with around four fifths found just once. V shed 0 bases and J shed 5 bases, with 13 bases lying between them. CDR3 length: 15 amino acids. Germline V CDR1 and CDR2: LGHDT, YNNKEL (reference sequence). The clonotype comes from a man younger than 45 with active or convalescent COVID-19. V and J are TRBV3-1 (or the pseudogene TRBV3-2) and TRBJ1-2; tentatively, D is TRBD1 (6 bases). The specimen was peripheral blood. The DNA of the CDR3 is TGTGCCAGCAGCCAAGATGTCAGGACAGCTTATGGCTACACCTTC. Amino acids: CASSQDVRTAYGYTF.